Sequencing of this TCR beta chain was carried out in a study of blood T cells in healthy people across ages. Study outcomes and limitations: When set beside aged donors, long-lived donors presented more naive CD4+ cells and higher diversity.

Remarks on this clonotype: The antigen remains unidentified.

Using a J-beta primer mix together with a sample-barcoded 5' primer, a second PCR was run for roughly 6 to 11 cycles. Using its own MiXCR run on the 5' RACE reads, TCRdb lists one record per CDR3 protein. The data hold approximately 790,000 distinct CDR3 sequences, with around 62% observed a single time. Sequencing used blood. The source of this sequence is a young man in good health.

CDR3 sequence reads: CASSRETGAEQYF. Written as DNA, the CDR3 is TGTGCCAGCAGCCGAGAAACAGGGGCCGAGCAGTACTTC. This chain links TRBV5-4 with TRBJ2-1; 7 bases fit TRBD1. The last part of the DNA fits TRBJ2-7 better; the J call may be wrong. Germline CDR1 SGHNT, CDR2 YYREEE (reference sequence). This CDR3 comprises 13 residues.